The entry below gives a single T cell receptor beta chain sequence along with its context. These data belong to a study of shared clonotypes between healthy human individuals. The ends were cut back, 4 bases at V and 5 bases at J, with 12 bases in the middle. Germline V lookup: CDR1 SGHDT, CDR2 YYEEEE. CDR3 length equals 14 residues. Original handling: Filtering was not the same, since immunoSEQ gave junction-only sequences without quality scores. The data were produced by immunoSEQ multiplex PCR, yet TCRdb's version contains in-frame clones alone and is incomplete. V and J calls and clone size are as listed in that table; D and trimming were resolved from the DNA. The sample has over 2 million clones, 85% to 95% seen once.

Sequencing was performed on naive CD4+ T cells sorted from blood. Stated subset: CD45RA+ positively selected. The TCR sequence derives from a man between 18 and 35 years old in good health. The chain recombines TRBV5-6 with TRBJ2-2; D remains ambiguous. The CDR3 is CASSVALWTGELFF. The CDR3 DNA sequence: TGTGCCAGCAGCGTGGCCCTGTGGACCGGGGAGCTGTTTTTT.